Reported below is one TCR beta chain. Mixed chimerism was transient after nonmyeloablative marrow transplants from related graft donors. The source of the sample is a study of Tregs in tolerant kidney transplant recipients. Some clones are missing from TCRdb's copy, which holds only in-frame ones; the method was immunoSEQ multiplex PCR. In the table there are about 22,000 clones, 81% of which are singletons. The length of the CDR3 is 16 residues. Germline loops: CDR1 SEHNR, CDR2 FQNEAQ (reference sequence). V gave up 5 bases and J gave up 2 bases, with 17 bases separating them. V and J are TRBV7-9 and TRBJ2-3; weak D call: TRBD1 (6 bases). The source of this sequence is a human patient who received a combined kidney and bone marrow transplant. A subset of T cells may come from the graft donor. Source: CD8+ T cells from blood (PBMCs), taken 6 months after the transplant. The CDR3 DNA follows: TGTGCCAGCAGCCCCCCTCTCGGGGACATCACAGATACGCAGTATTTT. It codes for CASSPPLGDITDTQYF. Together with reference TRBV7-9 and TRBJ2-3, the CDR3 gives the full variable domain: DTGVSQNPRHKITKRGQNVTFRCDPISEHNRLYWYRQTLGQGPEFLTYFQNEAQLEKSRLLSDRFSAERPKGSFSTLEIQRTEQGDSAMYLCASSPPLGDITDTQYFGPGTRLTVL.